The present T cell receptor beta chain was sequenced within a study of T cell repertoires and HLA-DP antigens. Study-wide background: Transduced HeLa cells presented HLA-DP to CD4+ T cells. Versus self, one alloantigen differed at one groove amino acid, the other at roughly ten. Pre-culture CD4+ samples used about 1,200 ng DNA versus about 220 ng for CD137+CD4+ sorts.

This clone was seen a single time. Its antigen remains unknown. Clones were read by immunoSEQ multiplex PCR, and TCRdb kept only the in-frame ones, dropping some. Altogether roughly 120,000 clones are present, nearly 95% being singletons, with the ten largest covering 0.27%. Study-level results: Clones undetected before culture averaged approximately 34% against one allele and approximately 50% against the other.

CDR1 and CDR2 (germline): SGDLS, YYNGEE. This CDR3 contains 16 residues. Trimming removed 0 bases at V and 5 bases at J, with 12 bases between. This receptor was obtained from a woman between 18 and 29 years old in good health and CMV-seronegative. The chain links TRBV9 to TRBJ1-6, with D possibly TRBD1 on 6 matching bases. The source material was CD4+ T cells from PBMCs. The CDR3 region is CASSVGSGVNNSPLHF. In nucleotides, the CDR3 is TGTGCCAGCAGCGTAGGCTCAGGGGTCAATAATTCACCCCTCCACTTT.